The present T cell receptor beta chain was sequenced within a study of human T cells and chemical hapten exposure. The time point denotes: pre-sensitization, week 0. Treatment of the sample: therapeutic diphenylcyclopropenone sensitization with weekly scalp DPC. TCRdb passed the RACE reads through MiXCR, listing each CDR3 protein once. This repertoire shows about 87,000 distinct CDR3 sequences, roughly 8.8% found once; its top ten account for roughly 3.5%. The trim removed 5 bases at V and 2 bases at J, leaving 15 bases unmatched. In germline, CDR1 is DFQATT, CDR2 SNEGSKA (reference sequence). The CDR3 loop spans 16 amino acids.

The sequenced sample was whole blood, obtained in connection with sensitization to the hapten diphenylcyclopropenone (DPC). The chain is built from TRBV20-1 and TRBJ2-7; 7 bases fit TRBD1. The TCR comes from a woman between 40 and 50 years old with alopecia areata. Some clones in this sample may be carry-over from other donors' samples. The CDR3 DNA follows: TGCAGTGCTGCTATTCGACAGGGTTTGGGGGCCTACGAGCAGTACTTC. The encoded protein is CSAAIRQGLGAYEQYF.